This T cell receptor (beta chain) stems from a study of regulatory T cells in long-lasting Graves disease. According to the study, TCR beta libraries were built with iRepertoire HTBI primers and CDR3-region Arm-PCR. MiXCR, applied by TCRdb to the multiplex PCR reads, yields one record per CDR3 protein. The table has around 480,000 distinct CDR3 sequences, 15% to 20% seen once. Whole-study findings and limits: Whereas new patients shared 800 to 1,000 public clonotypes, persistent patients shared more, at under 3,500.

Time point noted: newly diagnosed GD, antithyroid drugs for less than 3 months. From RNA extracted from PBMCs, the TCR library was made. It was American Thyroid Association guidelines that determined Graves' disease diagnosis. The CDR3 loop spans 15 amino acids. CDR1 and CDR2 (germline): SGHDT, YYEEEE. V lost 0 bases and J lost 14; bases outside the gene matches: 11. This clonotype was counted many times. What it recognizes is unknown. These data were also reused for a study on T cells in Graves' hyperthyroidism and ophthalmopathy. That study adds: With the HTBI primer set, the TCR CDR3 went through a first round of RT-PCR. By a 13 V-J model, ophthalmopathy was set apart from stable hyperthyroidism.

This specimen consisted of peripheral blood mononuclear cells (PBMCs), obtained at new diagnosis, from a patient treated with antithyroid drugs. V and J are TRBV5-6 and TRBJ2-1; 10 bases are shared with TRBD2. The clonotype comes from a man aged 35 to 55 with Graves disease. CDR3 protein: CASSLGSGRALLEFF. The CDR3 DNA is TGTGCCAGCAGCTTGGGGAGCGGGAGGGCCCTACTGGAGTTCTTC.